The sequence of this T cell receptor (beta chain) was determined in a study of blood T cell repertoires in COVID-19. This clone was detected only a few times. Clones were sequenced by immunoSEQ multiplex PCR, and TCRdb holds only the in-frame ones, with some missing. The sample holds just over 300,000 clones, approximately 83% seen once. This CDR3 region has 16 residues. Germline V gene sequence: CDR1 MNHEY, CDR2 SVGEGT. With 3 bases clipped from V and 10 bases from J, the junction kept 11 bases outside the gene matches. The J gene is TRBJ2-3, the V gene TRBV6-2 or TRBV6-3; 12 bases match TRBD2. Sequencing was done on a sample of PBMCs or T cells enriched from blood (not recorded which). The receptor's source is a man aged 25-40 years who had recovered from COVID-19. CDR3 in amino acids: CASSYTLAGGPNPQYF. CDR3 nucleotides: TGTGCCAGCAGTTATACACTAGCGGGGGGCCCGAACCCGCAGTATTTT.